These 3 T cell receptor beta chains originate from one sample sequenced in a study of OX40 agonist ivuxolimab in advanced cancers. Profiling relied on immunoSEQ multiplex PCR, and the TCRdb table lists in-frame clones only, not all of them. The sample consists of under 25,000 clones, about 80% of them appearing once. The specimen was CD4+ or CD8+ T cells sorted from blood, collected in a trial of the OX40 agonist ivuxolimab. These receptors came from an adult with an advanced solid tumor such as melanoma, head and neck, liver or kidney cancer.

J is TRBJ1-4 and V is TRBV18; D may be TRBD1 (5 bases). Germline V gives CDR1 KGHSH, CDR2 LQKENI. V was clipped by 2 bases and J by 2 bases, with 6 bases between them. The CDR3 covers 14 residues. The CDR3 DNA sequence: TGTGCCAGCTCACCAGGGGCCACTAATGAAAAACTGTTTTTT. Protein sequence: CASSPGATNEKLFF.

The chain carries TRBV2 and TRBJ1-2, with D possibly being TRBD1 (5 bases). This CDR3 has 13 amino acids. Germline CDR1 is SNHLY and CDR2 is FYNNEI. Trimming stripped 8 bases from V and 4 bases from J, with 14 bases between. CDR3: CASAGPPLYGYTF. The CDR3 DNA follows: TGTGCCAGCGCAGGGCCCCCACTCTATGGCTACACCTTC.

The chain couples TRBV28 to TRBJ2-1; TRBD2 matches at 7 bases. CDR3 length equals 18 residues. CDR1 is MDHEN and CDR2 is SYDVKM in the germline V gene. Trimming at V came to 3 bases and at J to 1 base, leaving 12 bases not matched to a gene. CDR3 region: CASSFWGFSGASYNEQFF. The CDR3 DNA follows: TGTGCCAGCAGTTTCTGGGGTTTCAGCGGGGCATCCTACAATGAGCAGTTCTTC.